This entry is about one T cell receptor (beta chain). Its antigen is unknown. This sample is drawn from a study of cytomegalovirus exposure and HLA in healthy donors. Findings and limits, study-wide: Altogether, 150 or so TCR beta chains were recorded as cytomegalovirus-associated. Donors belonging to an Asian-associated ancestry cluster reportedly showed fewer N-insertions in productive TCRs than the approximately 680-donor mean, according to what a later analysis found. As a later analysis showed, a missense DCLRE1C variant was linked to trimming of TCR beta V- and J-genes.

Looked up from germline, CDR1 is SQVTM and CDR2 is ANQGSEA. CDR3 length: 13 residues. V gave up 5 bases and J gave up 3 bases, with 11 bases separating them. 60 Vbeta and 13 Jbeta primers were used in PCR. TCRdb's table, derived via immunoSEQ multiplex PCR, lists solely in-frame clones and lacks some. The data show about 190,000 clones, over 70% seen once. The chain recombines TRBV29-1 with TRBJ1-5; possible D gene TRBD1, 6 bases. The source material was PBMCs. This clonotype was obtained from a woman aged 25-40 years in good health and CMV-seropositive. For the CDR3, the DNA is TGCAGCGTTCGGACAGAGCTCAATCAGCCCCAGCATTTT. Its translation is CSVRTELNQPQHF.